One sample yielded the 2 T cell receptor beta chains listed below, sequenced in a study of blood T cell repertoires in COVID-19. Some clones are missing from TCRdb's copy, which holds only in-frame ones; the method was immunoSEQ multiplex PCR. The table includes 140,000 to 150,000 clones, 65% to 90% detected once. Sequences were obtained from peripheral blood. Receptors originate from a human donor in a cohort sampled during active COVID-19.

The CDR3 loop is CATSRGGTANTEAFF. The CDR3 DNA reads TGTGCCACCAGCAGAGGGGGGACAGCCAACACTGAAGCTTTCTTT. The chain employs TRBV15 and TRBJ1-1; 7 nucleotides match TRBD1. Germline CDR1 and CDR2: LNHNV and YYDKDF (reference sequence). The CDR3 is made up of 15 amino acids. V was clipped by 1 base and J by 2 bases; unmatched bases: 4.

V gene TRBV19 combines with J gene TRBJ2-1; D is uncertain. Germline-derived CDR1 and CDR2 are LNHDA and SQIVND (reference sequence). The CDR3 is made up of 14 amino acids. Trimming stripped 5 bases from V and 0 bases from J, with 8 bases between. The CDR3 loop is CASSPLSSYNEQFF. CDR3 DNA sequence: TGTGCCAGTAGTCCCCTGAGCTCCTACAATGAGCAGTTCTTC.